The 4 T cell receptor beta chains given below trace back to one sample, sequenced in a study of T cells after yellow fever vaccination. TCRdb fed the 5' RACE reads into MiXCR, producing one record per CDR3 protein. The table includes about 260,000 distinct CDR3 sequences, 10% to 15% detected once. The sequencing used CD4+ T cells sorted from PBMCs, collected 45 days after the yellow fever booster vaccination. The receptors derive from a man aged 30 to 45 who received the YFV17D yellow fever vaccine.

In this sample, this clonotype turned up a few times. The chain links TRBV3-1 to TRBJ2-5; D unclear. The CDR3 is 12 amino acids. Trimming pared 4 bases from V and 5 bases from J, leaving 8 bases between. From germline, CDR1 is LGHDT and CDR2 YNNKEL (reference sequence). CDR3 DNA: TGTGCCAGCAGCCCCCACTGGGAGACCCAGTACTTC. This codes for CASSPHWETQYF.

The chain carries TRBV30 and TRBJ1-1; a possible D gene is TRBD1 (6 bases). Germline assignment: CDR1 GTSNPN and CDR2 SVGIG (reference sequence). CDR3 length: 12 amino acids. The V and J ends lost 6 bases and 3 bases respectively, with 11 bases between them. The CDR3 protein is CACLQGHTEAFF. In DNA, the CDR3 is TGTGCCTGTCTTCAGGGGCACACTGAAGCTTTCTTT.

This clonotype has a count of ten or more. The CDR3 protein is CSGGTDEQFF. The CDR3, as DNA: TGCAGCGGGGGTACCGATGAGCAGTTCTTC. The V and J genes are TRBV29-1 and TRBJ2-1; D remains unclear. This CDR3 is 10 amino acids long. Trimming removed 7 bases at V and 8 bases at J, with 9 bases between. CDR1 SQVTM and CDR2 ANQGSEA come from the germline V gene.

This clonotype was seen only a few times. The gene calls are TRBV7-9 and TRBJ1-1; D is unclear. V was shortened by 7 bases and J by 3 bases, with 9 bases between the two germline ends. Germline lookup yields CDR1 SEHNR and CDR2 FQNEAQ (reference sequence). The CDR3 is 12 residues long. The CDR3 nucleotides read TGTGCCAGCACCCAACTCCACACTGAAGCTTTCTTT. Protein sequence: CASTQLHTEAFF.